This TCR beta chain comes out of a study of blood T cell repertoires in COVID-19. In the study overall: Acute-phase and convalescent COVID-19 samples originated in the United States, Italy and Spain. PBMCs, B-cell-depleted T cells, or T cells were the source of the cDNA or gDNA that made up the material.

Original methodology: Estimates of nucleated cell counts were drawn from the amplification of reference gene primers. Here immunoSEQ multiplex PCR was the method, and the copy in TCRdb shows in-frame clones only, minus some. V, J and clone size derive from that table, while D and trimming were established from the DNA sequence. The sample includes more than 25,000 clones, about 86% of them seen just once. V lost 0 bases and J lost 7; bases outside the gene matches: 14. Germline CDR1 ENHRY, CDR2 SYGVKD. This CDR3 contains 18 residues. Material for sequencing was peripheral blood. The clonotype was recovered from a human donor with active COVID-19. The donor label of this sample is uncertain. The chain recombines TRBV10-3 with TRBJ2-5, with TRBD2 matching 10 bases. In nucleotides, the CDR3 is TGTGCCATCAGTGAGTCGAGAGGCAGCGGGAGGGCCATGGGGACCCAGTACTTC. This translates into CAISESRGSGRAMGTQYF.